This T cell receptor (beta chain) originates from a study of cytomegalovirus exposure and HLA in healthy donors. About the research overall: The approximately 660 first-cohort repertoires shared a platform with the 120 validation repertoires, as reported in a later analysis. General observations from the study: CMV antigen specificity was confirmed in vitro for a few CMV-associated chains.

Profiled with immunoSEQ multiplex PCR; TCRdb holds only in-frame clones, not every one. The sample records approximately 200,000 clones, over 65% being singletons. Notes on this clone: What it binds is not known.

Germline lookup yields CDR1 SGHRS and CDR2 YFSETQ. The CDR3 is made up of 14 amino acids. J lost 5 bases, V lost 3 bases, and 5 bases had no gene match. The chain couples TRBV5-1 to TRBJ1-2; 9 nucleotides line up with TRBD1. The sample consisted of PBMCs. This clonotype was obtained from a man between 18 and 29 years old in good health and CMV-seropositive. CDR3 coding DNA: TGCGCCAGCAGCTCTAGACAGGGGGTATATGGCTACACCTTC. It codes for CASSSRQGVYGYTF.